This T cell receptor beta chain was identified during a study of TIL therapy for anti-PD-1-resistant metastatic lung cancer (dated by TCRdb to 2020 to 2023). Notes on the research overall: A median age of approximately 50 years (range about 35-85) and a median tumor PD-L1 proportion score of roughly 6% were recorded among enrolled patients. Tumor and peripheral blood T cell receptor beta sequencing was used to track clonotypes across tumor, expanded TIL product and serial blood samples. Most of the cohort had lung adenocarcinoma, including a few EGFR-mutant tumors and two ALK-rearranged tumors, and half of the patients were either current or former smokers. A median non-synonymous tumor mutation burden of 1.5 mutations per megabase was determined across the cohort by whole-exome sequencing. The investigation overall reported the following: Higher clonality and lower diversity were observed in expanded TIL cultures than in baseline intratumoral T cells (median clonality around 5.7% vs 31%, p < 0.0001). Generalizability was limited because the cohort was highly selected, with more treatment-naive, never-smoker and oncogene-addicted patients included than is typical. The study protocol defined all tumor marker inferences as exploratory. Clonal turnover during TIL culture was high, and many clones enriched in the product were not detected in the baseline tumor, suggesting clonal contraction rather than faithful expansion.

V is reduced by 3 bases and J by 4 bases, leaving a spacing of 16 bases between them. CDR1 and CDR2, per the germline V gene (reference sequence), are MNHEY and SMNVEV. The CDR3 covers 15 residues, taking in both the cysteine and the phenylalanine. Left in the record is the CDR3 DNA by itself, 45 bases read in frame from the first base. The time point label for this specimen denotes: pre-treatment sample, taken before nivolumab and TIL therapy. The baseline tumor samples, taken from the same resection that was used to grow TIL, were excised metastases, most often pleural nodules or supraclavicular lymph nodes. Tumors were harvested before any PD-1/PD-L1 blockade; patients then received nivolumab, and those progressing received lymphodepletion, expanded TIL infusion and IL-2. Between late 2017 and early 2020, a dual-center phase I trial enrolled adults who had stage 4 NSCLC. The samples were drawn from an open-label, single-arm phase I trial testing tumor-infiltrating lymphocyte therapy combined with nivolumab in advanced non-small cell lung cancer. Parts of each resected tumor were snap-frozen in liquid nitrogen and kept at -80 degrees C. Tumor regions of interest were selected on H&E sections using laser-capture macrodissection, ground into around 16 mg aliquots, and extracted using Qiagen Allprep kits.

About this clone itself: The antigen this receptor binds is unknown. No much larger clone is present one base from it, and per-base qualities are unavailable.

TCR beta CDR3 regions were amplified from genomic DNA with the immunoSEQ v3 hsTCRB kit using bias-controlled multiplex PCR. The TCR libraries were sequenced on an Illumina NextSeq 500 to approximately 1.8 million read pairs for survey level or about 5-6 million read pairs for deep level. In the original analysis: Clonality was reported by immunoSEQ Analyzer software, which also assigned V, D and J genes and filtered out non-productive sequences. To compare repertoires between infused TIL and blood, productive Simpson clonality was used along with the Morisita overlap index of productive TRB rearrangements. TCRdb stores this immuneACCESS table with in-frame sequences only. Part of the clones is absent; in the studies checked, under half of the shortfall reflects unresolved V genes, and no reason is known for the rest. From that table come the V and J calls and clone size; the DNA was used to work out D and trimming. The sample table shows about 48,000 clones, and roughly 70% are seen once. 5.6% of the sample belongs to the ten largest clones.

Sequences were derived from tumor tissue, sampled at baseline. This clonotype originated in a person aged 25 to 85 with non-small cell lung cancer. The sequence is built from TRBV27 and TRBJ2-7; a tentative D call is TRBD1 (7 bases match). DNA sequence: TGTGCCAGCAGTTTCAGGGAACAGGGGAGGTACGAGCAGTACTTC. This translates into CASSFREQGRYEQYF.